This T cell receptor beta chain emerged from a study of patients and donors after allogeneic stem cell transplantation. This clonotype was seen ten or more times. From the RT-PCR reads, TCRdb called clonotypes with MiXCR, one entry per CDR3 protein. The sample shows 400,000 to 450,000 distinct CDR3 sequences, 16% of them seen only once. Trimming removed 2 bases from V and 0 bases from J, with 4 bases in between. This CDR3 contains 13 residues. The germline V gene encodes CDR1 MNHEY and CDR2 SVGAGI. The chain is built from TRBV6-5 and TRBJ1-2; D gene ambiguous. Sequencing used blood, either unsorted or a sorted T cell fraction (not recorded which). This receptor was identified in a human donor who was either an allogeneic HSCT recipient or a stem cell or donor lymphocyte infusion donor (not recorded which). It is not recorded whose cells these are; they may come from a transplant donor. The CDR3 sequence: CASSYGANYGYTF. For the CDR3, the DNA is TGTGCCAGCAGTTACGGGGCTAACTATGGCTACACCTTC.